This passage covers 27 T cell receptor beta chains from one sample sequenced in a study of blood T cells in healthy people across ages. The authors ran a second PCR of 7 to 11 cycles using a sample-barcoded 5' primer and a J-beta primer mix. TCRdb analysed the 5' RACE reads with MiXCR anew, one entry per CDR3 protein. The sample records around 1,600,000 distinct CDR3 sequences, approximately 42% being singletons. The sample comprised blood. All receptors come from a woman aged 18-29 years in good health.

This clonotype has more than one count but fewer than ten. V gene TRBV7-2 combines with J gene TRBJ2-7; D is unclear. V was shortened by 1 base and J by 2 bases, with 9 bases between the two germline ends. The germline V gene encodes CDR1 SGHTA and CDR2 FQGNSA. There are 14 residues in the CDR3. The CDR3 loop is CASSLVYGPYEQYF. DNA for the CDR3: TGTGCCAGCAGCTTAGTTTACGGACCCTACGAGCAGTACTTC.

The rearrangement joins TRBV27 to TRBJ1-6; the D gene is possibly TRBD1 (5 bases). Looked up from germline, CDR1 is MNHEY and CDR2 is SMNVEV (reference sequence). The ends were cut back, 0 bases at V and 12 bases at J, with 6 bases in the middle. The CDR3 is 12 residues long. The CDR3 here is CASSLSGGPLHF. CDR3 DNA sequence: TGTGCCAGCAGTTTATCTGGGGGACCCCTCCACTTT.

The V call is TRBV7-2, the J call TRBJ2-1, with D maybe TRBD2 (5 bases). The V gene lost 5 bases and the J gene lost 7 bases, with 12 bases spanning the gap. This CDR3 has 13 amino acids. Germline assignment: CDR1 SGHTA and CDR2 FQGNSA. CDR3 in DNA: TGTGCCAGCAGCCCCCATCCGGGGAATGAGCAGTTCTTC. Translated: CASSPHPGNEQFF.

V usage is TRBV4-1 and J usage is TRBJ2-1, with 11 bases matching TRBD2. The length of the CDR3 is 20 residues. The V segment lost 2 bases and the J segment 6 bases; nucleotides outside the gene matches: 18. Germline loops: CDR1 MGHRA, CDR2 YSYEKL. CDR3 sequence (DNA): TGCGCCAGCAGCCAATCTCCCGAACTAGCGGGGGTGAGGTATGGCAATGAGCAGTTCTTC. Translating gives CASSQSPELAGVRYGNEQFF.

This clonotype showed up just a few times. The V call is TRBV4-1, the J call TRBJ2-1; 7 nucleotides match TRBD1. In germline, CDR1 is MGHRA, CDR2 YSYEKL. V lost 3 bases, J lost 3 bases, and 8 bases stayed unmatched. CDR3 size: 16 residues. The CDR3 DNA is TGCGCCAGCAGCCAGCCCCTCCGGGACAGCTACAATGAGCAGTTCTTC. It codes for CASSQPLRDSYNEQFF.

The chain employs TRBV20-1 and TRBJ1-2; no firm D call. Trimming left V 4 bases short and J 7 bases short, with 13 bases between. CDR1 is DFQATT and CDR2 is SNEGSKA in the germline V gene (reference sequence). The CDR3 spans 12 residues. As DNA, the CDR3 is TGCAGTGCTACGGACGATTCCGGTGGCTACACCTTC. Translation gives CSATDDSGGYTF.

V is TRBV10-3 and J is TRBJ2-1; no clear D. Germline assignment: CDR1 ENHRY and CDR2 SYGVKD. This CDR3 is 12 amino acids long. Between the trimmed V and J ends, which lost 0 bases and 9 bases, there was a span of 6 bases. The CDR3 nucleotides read TGTGCCATCAGTGAGTCGTGGGGTGAGCAGTTCTTC. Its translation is CAISESWGEQFF.

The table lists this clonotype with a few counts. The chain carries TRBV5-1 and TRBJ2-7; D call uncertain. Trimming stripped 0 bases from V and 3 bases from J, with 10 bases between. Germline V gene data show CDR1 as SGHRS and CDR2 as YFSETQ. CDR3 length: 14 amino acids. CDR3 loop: CASSLEGTGYEQYF. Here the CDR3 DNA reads TGCGCCAGCAGCTTGGAAGGTACGGGCTACGAGCAGTACTTC.

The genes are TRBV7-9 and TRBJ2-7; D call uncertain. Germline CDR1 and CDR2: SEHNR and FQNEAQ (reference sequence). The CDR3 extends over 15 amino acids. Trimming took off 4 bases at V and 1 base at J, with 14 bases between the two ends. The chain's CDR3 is CASSSPRTDSYEQYF. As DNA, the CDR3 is TGTGCCAGCAGCTCTCCGAGGACGGATTCCTACGAGCAGTACTTC.

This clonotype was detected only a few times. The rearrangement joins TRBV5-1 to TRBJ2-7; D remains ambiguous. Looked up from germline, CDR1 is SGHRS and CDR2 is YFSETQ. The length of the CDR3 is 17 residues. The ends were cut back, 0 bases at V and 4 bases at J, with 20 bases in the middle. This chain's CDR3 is CASSLAYERLNKYEQYF. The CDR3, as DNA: TGCGCCAGCAGCTTGGCCTATGAGCGTTTAAATAAATACGAGCAGTACTTC.

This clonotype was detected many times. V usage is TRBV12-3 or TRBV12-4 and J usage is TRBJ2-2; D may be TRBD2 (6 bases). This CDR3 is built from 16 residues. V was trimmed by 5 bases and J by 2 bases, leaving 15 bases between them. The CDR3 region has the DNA TGTGCCAGCAGTCCCCAAAGGAGGGCAAACACCGGGGAGCTGTTTTTT. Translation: CASSPQRRANTGELFF.

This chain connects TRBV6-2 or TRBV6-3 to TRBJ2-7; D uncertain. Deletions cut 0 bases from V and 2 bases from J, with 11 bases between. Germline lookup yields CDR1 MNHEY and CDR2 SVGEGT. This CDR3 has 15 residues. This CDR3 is CASSYSMGAAYEQYF. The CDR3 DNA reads TGTGCCAGCAGTTACTCGATGGGCGCAGCCTACGAGCAGTACTTC.

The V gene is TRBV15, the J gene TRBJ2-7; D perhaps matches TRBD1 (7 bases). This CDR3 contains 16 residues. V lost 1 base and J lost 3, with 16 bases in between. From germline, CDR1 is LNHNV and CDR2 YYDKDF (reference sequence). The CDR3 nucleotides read TGTGCCACCAGCAGAGGGACAGGTGGAGGGCACTACGAGCAGTACTTC. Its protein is CATSRGTGGGHYEQYF.

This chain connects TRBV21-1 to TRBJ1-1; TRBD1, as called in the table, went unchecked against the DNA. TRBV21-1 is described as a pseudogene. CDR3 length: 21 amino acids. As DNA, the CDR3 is TGTGCCAGCAGCCCGCGTCGGACAGAGACCGACCGCTATTACATGAACACTGAAGCTTTCTTT. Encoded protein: CASSPRRTETDRYYMNTEAFF.

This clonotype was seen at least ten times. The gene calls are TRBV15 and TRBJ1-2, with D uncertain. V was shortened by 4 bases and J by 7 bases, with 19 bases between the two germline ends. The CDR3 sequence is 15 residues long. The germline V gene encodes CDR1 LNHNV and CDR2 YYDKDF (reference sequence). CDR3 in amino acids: CATSISHVQMGGYTF. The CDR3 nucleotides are TGTGCCACCAGCATTTCCCATGTACAGATGGGTGGCTACACCTTC.

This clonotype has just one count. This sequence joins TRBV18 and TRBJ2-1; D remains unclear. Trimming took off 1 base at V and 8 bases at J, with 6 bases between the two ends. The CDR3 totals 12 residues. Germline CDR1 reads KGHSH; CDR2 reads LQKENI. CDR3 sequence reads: CASSPQVDEQFF. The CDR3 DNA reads TGTGCCAGCTCACCACAGGTCGATGAGCAGTTCTTC.

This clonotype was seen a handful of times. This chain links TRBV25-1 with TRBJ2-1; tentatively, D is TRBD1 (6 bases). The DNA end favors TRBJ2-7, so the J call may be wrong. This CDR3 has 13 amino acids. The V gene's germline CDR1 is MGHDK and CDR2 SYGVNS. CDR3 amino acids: CAGIRGSYNEQYF. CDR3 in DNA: TGTGCCGGTATCAGGGGCTCCTACAATGAGCAGTACTTC.

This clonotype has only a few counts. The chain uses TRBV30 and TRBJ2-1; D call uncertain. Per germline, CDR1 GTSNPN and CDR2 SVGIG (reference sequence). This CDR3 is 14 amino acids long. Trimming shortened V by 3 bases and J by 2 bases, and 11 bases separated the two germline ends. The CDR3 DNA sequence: TGTGCCTGGAGCCGGGTCCCAGCCTACAATGAGCAGTTCTTC. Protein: CAWSRVPAYNEQFF. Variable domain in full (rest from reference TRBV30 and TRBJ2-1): SQTIHQWPATLVQPVGSPLSLECTVEGTSNPNLYWYRQAAGRGLQLLFYSVGIGQISSEVPQNLSASRPQDRQFILSSKKLLLSDSGFYLCAWSRVPAYNEQFFGPGTRLTVL.

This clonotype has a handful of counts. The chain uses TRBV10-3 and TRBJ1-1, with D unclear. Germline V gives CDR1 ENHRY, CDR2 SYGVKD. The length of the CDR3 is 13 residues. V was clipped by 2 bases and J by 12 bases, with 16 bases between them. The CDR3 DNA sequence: TGTGCCATCAGTGAGCCGGACGGGCCCTGGACTTTCTTT. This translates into CAISEPDGPWTFF.

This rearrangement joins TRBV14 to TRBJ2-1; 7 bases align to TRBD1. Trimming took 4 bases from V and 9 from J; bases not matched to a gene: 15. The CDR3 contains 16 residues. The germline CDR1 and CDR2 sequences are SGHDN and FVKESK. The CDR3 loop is CASSLVGGRVTSEQFF. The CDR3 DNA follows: TGTGCCAGCAGCCTGGTAGGGGGCAGGGTAACAAGTGAGCAGTTCTTC. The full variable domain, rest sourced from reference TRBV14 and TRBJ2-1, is EAGVTQFPSHSVIEKGQTVTLRCDPISGHDNLYWYRRVMGKEIKFLLHFVKESKQDESGMPNNRFLAERTGGTYSTLKVQPAELEDSGVYFCASSLVGGRVTSEQFFGPGTRLTVL.

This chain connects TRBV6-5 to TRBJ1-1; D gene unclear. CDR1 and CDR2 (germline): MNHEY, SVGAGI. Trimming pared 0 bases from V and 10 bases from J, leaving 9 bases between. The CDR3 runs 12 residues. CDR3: CASSYSGGLAFF. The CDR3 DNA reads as TGTGCCAGCAGTTACTCGGGAGGGCTAGCTTTCTTT.

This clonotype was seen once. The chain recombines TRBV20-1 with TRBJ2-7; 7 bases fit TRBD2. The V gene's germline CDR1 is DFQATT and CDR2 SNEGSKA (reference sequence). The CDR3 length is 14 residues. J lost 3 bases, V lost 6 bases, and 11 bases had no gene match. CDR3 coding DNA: TGCAGTGCATCCGAGGCGGGAGACCTCTACGAGCAGTACTTC. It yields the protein CSASEAGDLYEQYF.

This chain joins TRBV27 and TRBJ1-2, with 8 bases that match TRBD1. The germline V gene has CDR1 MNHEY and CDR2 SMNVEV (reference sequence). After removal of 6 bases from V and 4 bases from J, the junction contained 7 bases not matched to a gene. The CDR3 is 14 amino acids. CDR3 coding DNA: TGTGCCAGCAGCCGGACAGGGTTTGGCTATGGCTACACCTTC. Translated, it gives CASSRTGFGYGYTF.

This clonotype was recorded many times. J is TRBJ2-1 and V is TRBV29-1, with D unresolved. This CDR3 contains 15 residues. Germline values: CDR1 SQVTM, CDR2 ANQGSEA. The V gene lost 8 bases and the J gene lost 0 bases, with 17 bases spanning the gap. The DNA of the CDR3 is TGCAGCTCGGGCACCGACGAAAGCTCCTACAATGAGCAGTTCTTC. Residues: CSSGTDESSYNEQFF.

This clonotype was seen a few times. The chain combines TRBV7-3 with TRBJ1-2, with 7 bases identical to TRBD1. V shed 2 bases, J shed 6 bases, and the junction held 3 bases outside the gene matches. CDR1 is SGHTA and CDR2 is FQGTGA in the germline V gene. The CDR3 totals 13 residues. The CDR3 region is CASSLGGQNGYTF. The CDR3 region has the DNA TGTGCCAGCAGCTTAGGGGGACAGAATGGCTACACCTTC. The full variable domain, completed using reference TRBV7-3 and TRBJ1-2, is GAGVSQTPSNKVTEKGKYVELRCDPISGHTALYWYRQSLGQGPEFLIYFQGTGAADDSGLPNDRFFAVRPEGSVSTLKIQRTERGDSAVYLCASSLGGQNGYTFGSGTRLTVV.

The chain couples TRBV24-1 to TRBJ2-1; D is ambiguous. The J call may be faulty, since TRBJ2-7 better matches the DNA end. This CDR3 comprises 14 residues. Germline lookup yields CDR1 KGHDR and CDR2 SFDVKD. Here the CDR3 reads CATSDLDSYNEQYF. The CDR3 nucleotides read TGTGCCACCAGTGATTTGGACTCGTACAATGAGCAGTACTTC.

The CDR3 DNA is TGTGCCATCAAAGGGAGCGGGGGGAATCAAGAGACCCAGTACTTC. It encodes CAIKGSGGNQETQYF. V is TRBV10-3 and J is TRBJ2-5; 9 bases are shared with TRBD2. CDR1 is ENHRY, CDR2 SYGVKD, per germline. The J segment lost 2 bases and the V segment lost 7 bases, leaving 8 bases of the junction unmatched. The CDR3 contains 15 residues.